Following are 2 T cell receptor beta chains from one sample sequenced in a study of cytomegalovirus exposure and HLA in healthy donors. PCR primers comprised 60 Vbeta and 13 Jbeta primers. Sequencing was performed with immunoSEQ multiplex PCR; in TCRdb, only in-frame clones are kept and a portion is missing. This sample has roughly 190,000 clones, with around 75% found just once. Sequenced material: PBMCs. The receptor source for this set is a middle-aged man in good health and CMV-seropositive.

The chain is built from TRBV7-9 and TRBJ2-5; 8 bases align to TRBD1. The J call is in doubt because the DNA end fits TRBJ2-7 better. The germline V gene has CDR1 SEHNR and CDR2 FQNEAQ (reference sequence). The CDR3 runs to 14 residues. DNA for the CDR3: TGTGCCAGCAGTCGTCCCGGGACAGGATACGAGCAGTACTTC. It translates to CASSRPGTGYEQYF.

The chain recombines TRBV9 with TRBJ2-1, with 7 bases fitting TRBD2. This CDR3 region has 17 residues. CDR1 and CDR2 (germline): SGDLS, YYNGEE. J was trimmed by 4 bases and V by 2 bases; bases with no gene match: 12. The CDR3 DNA is TGTGCCAGCAGCGTGAAACTAGCGAGTGGAGGGTACAATGAGCAGTTCTTC. The encoded protein is CASSVKLASGGYNEQFF.